This TCR beta chain is drawn from a study of blood T cells in healthy people across ages (dated by TCRdb to between 2014 and 2017). Study-wide context: In model experiments, template switching captured about one uniquely barcoded TCR beta cDNA molecule for every two T cells. Donors were grouped into four age groups: young (average 16 years), middle-aged (around 39), aged (62) and long-lived (about 90). Age-related changes in TCR beta repertoire diversity were measured in the study by deep sequencing normalized with unique cDNA molecular identifiers. To avoid experimental bias, donors of different ages were distributed randomly across sequencing lanes. For two donors (one aged 18 to 30 and one aged 80 or older), the study analyzed two additional independent replicas of 1 million unique cDNA reads from the same blood draw. What the work shows at the level of the full study, not this receptor alone: Since profiling was done on bulk unsorted PBMCs, naive and antigen-experienced compartments could not be conclusively compared. The long-lived group showed more naive CD4+ T cells, fewer expanded clones and increased TCR diversity than the aged group, suggesting age selection. Donor CMV infection status was unknown, potentially confounding age-related changes in expanded clonotypes. Estimates of total diversity based on one million sequenced T cells were regarded as lower bounds and as underestimates. Observed TCR beta diversity per million T cells fell roughly linearly with age, and a significant reduction was already apparent by age around 36. The percentage of naive T cells measured by flow cytometry correlated strongly with observed TCR beta diversity.

Worth noting for this clonotype: Its antigen specificity is not known. No much larger clone exists at a distance of one base, and base qualities are not known.

The library relied on 5' RACE. The sequencer listed for this sample is Illumina HiSeq 2500. The second PCR ran for about 7 to 11 cycles and used a J-beta primer mix along with a sample-barcoded 5' primer. A unique molecular identifier was introduced onto each TCR beta cDNA molecule by a template-switch 5' adaptor carrying 12 random nucleotides. Each sample yielded at least 3 million CDR3-containing paired-end reads. The Mint cDNA synthesis kit, primed by a TRBC-specific oligonucleotide, was used to synthesize first-strand cDNA from all RNA. All cDNA was treated with uracil-DNA glycosylase and then went through a first 18-cycle PCR with the universal primers M1SS and BC2_uni_R. Per the authors' processing: For normalization, 1 million high-quality reads, each with a distinct molecular identifier, were randomly selected from each sample. Reads with shared molecular identifiers were discarded instead of being binned into consensus sequences. CDR3 identification, clonotype clustering and error correction used MiTCR with a Q25 quality threshold and the strictest error-elimination algorithm. A nonparametric unseen species model with Euler transformation was used to estimate lower-bound total TCR beta diversity. TCRdb redid the processing of the public reads, applying fastp at Q25 and MiXCR, and retained in-frame beta chains. Identical CDR3 proteins give one entry, which carries the most common genes and DNA. What appears here as the V and J calls and clone size reflects TCRdb's work, not the paper's. For this sample there are hundreds of thousands of distinct CDR3 sequences; around 28% appear just once. The ten largest account for about 18% of the sample.

The 39 donors, aged 6 to 90 years, were systemically healthy Caucasian individuals from Russia. Ten milliliters of peripheral blood were drawn from each donor into EDTA-treated Vacutainer tubes. Ficoll-Paque density-gradient centrifugation was used to isolate PBMCs, with at least 7 million obtained per sample. Total RNA, at least 5 micrograms per sample, was extracted from PBMCs with Trizol reagent. For every donor, flow cytometry on a PBMC aliquot measured the percentage of naive CD45RAhigh/CD27high T cells. The CDR3 runs 18 residues from the cysteine to the phenylalanine. Left in the record is the CDR3 DNA by itself, 54 bases read in frame from the first base. CDR1 and CDR2, per the germline V gene (reference sequence), are DFQATT and SNEGSKA. V loses 6 bases, J loses 4 bases, and the germline ends lie 27 bases apart.

The sequence links TRBV20-1 to TRBJ1-4, and possibly TRBD1, on 6 matching bases. The source of this sequence is a woman of 80 years or more in good health. Sequencing was done on a sample of blood. The sequenced DNA: TGCAGTGCCAAGAGGGGGGTGGGACGGAAATCCTTTAATGAAAAACTGTTTTTT. This sequence encodes CSAKRGVGRKSFNEKLFF.